This T cell receptor (beta chain) derives from a study of OX40 agonist ivuxolimab in advanced cancers. Overall study: Averaging roughly 60 years in age, with a range of roughly 23 to 85, the cohort was 80% to 90% male. Three patients responded partially, comprising one with hepatocellular carcinoma and two with cutaneous melanoma. General study results and limits: More expanded clones were seen, on average, in CD8+ T cells than in CD4+. The specificity for antigen of the expanded peripheral T cells was not determined.

V shed 4 bases and J 8 bases; nucleotides not matched to a gene: 2. This CDR3 spans 13 amino acids. Germline CDR1 MGHRA, CDR2 YSYEKL. About this clone itself: The antigen is undetermined.

Sequenced by immunoSEQ multiplex PCR; TCRdb stores in-frame clones only, minus some. The sample lists about 60,000 clones, 85% occurring once. This chain links TRBV4-1 with TRBJ2-1; 10 bases line up with TRBD1. The receptor was isolated from an adult with an advanced solid tumor such as melanoma, head and neck, liver or kidney cancer. The sample consisted of CD4+ or CD8+ T cells sorted from blood, taken in a trial of the OX40 agonist ivuxolimab. The CDR3 reads CASSRDRGDEQFF. In DNA, the CDR3 is TGCGCCAGCAGCCGGGACAGGGGCGATGAGCAGTTCTTC.